The source of this TCR beta chain is a study of cytomegalovirus exposure and HLA in healthy donors. In the study overall: The use of the same platform for the 90 to 150 validation repertoires and the approximately 730 first-cohort repertoires was reported by a later analysis.

The ends lost 1 base at V and 2 bases at J; junction bases unmatched: 8. Germline assignment: CDR1 SGHDN and CDR2 FVKESK. This CDR3 contains 16 residues. About this clone itself: Its target is unknown.

Overall study findings and caveats: Many donors shared some public TCRs, even though most TCR sequences were rare. The authors listed around 150 TCR beta chains as cytomegalovirus-associated.

Profiling relied on immunoSEQ multiplex PCR, and the TCRdb table lists in-frame clones only, not all of them. This sample yields roughly 250,000 clones, of which around nine tenths are seen a single time; about 2.8% belongs to the top ten. This TCR derives from a man aged 18 to 29 in good health and CMV-seronegative. The gene calls are TRBV14 and TRBJ2-7; TRBD1 matches 7 bases. The sequencing input was PBMCs. The CDR3 sequence is CASSQGFRTGTYEQYF. The CDR3 region has the DNA TGTGCCAGCAGCCAAGGATTCAGGACAGGAACCTACGAGCAGTACTTC. The whole variable domain, remainder taken from reference TRBV14 and TRBJ2-7, is EAGVTQFPSHSVIEKGQTVTLRCDPISGHDNLYWYRRVMGKEIKFLLHFVKESKQDESGMPNNRFLAERTGGTYSTLKVQPAELEDSGVYFCASSQGFRTGTYEQYFGPGTRLTVT.